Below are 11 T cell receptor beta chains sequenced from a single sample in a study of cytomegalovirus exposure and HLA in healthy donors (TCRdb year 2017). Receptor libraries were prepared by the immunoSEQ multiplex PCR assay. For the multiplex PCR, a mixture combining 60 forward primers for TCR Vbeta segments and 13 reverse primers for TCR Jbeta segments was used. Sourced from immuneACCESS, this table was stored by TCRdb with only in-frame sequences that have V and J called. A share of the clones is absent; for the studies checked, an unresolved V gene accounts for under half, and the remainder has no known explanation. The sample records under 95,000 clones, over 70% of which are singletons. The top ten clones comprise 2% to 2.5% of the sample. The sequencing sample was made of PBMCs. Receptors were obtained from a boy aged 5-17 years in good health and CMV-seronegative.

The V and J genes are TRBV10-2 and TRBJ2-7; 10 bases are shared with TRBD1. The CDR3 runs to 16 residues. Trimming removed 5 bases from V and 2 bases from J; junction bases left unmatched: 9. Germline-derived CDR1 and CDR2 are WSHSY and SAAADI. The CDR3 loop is CASSHTGTGDAYEQYF. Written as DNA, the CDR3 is TGCGCCAGCAGTCATACCGGGACAGGGGATGCCTACGAGCAGTACTTC.

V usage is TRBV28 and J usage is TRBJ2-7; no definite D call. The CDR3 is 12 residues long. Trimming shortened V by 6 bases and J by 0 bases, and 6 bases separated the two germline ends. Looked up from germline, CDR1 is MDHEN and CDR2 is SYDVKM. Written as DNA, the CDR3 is TGTGCCAGCAGCCCAAACTCCTACGAGCAGTACTTC. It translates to CASSPNSYEQYF.

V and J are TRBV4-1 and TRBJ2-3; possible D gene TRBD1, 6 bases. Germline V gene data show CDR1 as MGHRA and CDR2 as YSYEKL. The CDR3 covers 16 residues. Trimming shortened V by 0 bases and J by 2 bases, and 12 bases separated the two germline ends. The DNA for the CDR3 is TGCGCCAGCAGCCAAGACGCAGGGGTCTACACAGATACGCAGTATTTT. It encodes CASSQDAGVYTDTQYF.

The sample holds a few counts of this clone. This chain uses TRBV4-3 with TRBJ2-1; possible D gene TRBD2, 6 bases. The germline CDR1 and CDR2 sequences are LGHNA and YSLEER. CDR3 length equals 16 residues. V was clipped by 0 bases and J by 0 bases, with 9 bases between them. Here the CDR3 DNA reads TGCGCCAGCAGCCAAGATCTAGCGAGCTCCTACAATGAGCAGTTCTTC. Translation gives CASSQDLASSYNEQFF.

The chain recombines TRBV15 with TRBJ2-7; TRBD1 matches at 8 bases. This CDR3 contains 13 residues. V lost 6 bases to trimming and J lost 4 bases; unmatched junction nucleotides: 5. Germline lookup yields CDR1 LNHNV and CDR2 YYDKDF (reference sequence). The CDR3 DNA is TGTGCCACCAGGGGGACAGGAACTTACGAGCAGTACTTC. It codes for CATRGTGTYEQYF.

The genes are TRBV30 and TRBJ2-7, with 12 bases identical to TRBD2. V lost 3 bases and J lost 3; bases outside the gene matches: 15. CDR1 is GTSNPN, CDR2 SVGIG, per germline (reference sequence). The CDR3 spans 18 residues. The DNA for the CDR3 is TGTGCCTGGAGGTCCCTAGCGGGAGGGCCAGACCATTTCTACGAGCAGTACTTC. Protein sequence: CAWRSLAGGPDHFYEQYF.

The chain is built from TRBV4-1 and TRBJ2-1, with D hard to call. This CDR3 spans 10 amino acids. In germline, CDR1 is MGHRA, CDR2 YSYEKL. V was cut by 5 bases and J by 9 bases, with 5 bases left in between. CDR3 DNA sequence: TGCGCCAGCAGCAACGGTGAGCAGTTCTTC. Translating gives CASSNGEQFF.

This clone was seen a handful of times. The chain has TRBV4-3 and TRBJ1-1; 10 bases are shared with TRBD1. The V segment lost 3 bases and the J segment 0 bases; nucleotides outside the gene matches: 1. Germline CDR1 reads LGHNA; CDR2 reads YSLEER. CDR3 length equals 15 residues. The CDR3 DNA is TGCGCCAGCAGCCATGGGACAGGGGTGAACACTGAAGCTTTCTTT. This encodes CASSHGTGVNTEAFF.

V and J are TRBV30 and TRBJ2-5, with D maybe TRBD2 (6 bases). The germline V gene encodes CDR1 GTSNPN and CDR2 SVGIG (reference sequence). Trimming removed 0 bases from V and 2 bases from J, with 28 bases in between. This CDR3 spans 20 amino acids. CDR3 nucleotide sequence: TGTGCCTGGAGTGTACGGGGGTCTGGGGGTATCGGGAGAATTCAAGAGACCCAGTACTTC. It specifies CAWSVRGSGGIGRIQETQYF.

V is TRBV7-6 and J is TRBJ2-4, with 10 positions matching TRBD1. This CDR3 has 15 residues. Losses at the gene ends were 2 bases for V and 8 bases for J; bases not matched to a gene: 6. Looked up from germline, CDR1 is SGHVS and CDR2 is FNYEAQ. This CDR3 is CASSLLGQGFDIQYF. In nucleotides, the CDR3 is TGTGCCAGCAGCTTATTGGGACAGGGGTTCGACATTCAGTACTTC.

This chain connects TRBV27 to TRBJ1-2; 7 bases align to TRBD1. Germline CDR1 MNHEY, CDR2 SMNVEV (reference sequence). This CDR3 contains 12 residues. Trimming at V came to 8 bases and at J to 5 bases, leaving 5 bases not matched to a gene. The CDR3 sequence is CASWTGKYGYTF. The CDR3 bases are TGTGCCAGCTGGACAGGAAAATATGGCTACACCTTC.